This T cell receptor beta chain comes out of a study of shared clonotypes between healthy human individuals. Study findings and constraints: Specimens sampled were limited to blood, with tissue repertoires likely differing. Since donors were few, the genetic and exposure-history diversity represented was limited.

Produced via immunoSEQ multiplex PCR; TCRdb's table is partial and in-frame only. The sample consists of 400,000 to 500,000 clones, around 79% of them appearing once. With regard to this clone: Its antigen remains unknown.

Trimming removed 0 bases from V and 3 bases from J, with 4 bases in between. Germline loops: CDR1 SGHNT, CDR2 YYREEE (reference sequence). This CDR3 comprises 12 residues. This receptor was taken from a woman between 35 and 50 years old in good health. Some clones in this sample may be carry-over from other donors' samples. J is TRBJ2-7 and V is TRBV5-4; D remains unclear. Sample: PBMCs. The CDR3 loop reads CASSLDNYEQYF. CDR3 nucleotides: TGTGCCAGCAGCTTGGACAACTACGAGCAGTACTTC.